The clone carrying this T cell receptor (beta chain) was observed a handful of times. The antigen is not known. Unmatched junction bases numbered 6, after V lost 0 bases and J lost 5 bases. Germline CDR1 LGHNA, CDR2 YSLEER. The CDR3 has 15 amino acids. The sample comes from a study of T cell repertoires in cytomegalovirus infection. Background on the study: Recently identified HLA-C-restricted CMV epitopes and well-studied HLA-B-restricted CMV epitopes were used by the study. Evidence of both CMV infection and a matching HLA type came from public TCR beta signatures.

TCRdb used MiXCR to reprocess the reads, holding one entry per CDR3 protein. Found here are 60,000 to 75,000 distinct CDR3 sequences, about 26% of them singletons; the top ten hold 59%. The receptor comes from a human donor in good health (CMV status not recorded). Some clones in this sample may be carry-over from other donors' samples. The sample here was CD8+ T cells from cultured PBMCs, taken from culture after CMV antigen stimulation. The J gene is TRBJ2-5, the V gene TRBV4-3; TRBD1 aligns across 7 bases. The CDR3 sequence is CASSQEDREGETQYF. In DNA form, the CDR3 reads TGCGCCAGCAGCCAAGAAGACAGGGAAGGGGAGACCCAGTACTTC.